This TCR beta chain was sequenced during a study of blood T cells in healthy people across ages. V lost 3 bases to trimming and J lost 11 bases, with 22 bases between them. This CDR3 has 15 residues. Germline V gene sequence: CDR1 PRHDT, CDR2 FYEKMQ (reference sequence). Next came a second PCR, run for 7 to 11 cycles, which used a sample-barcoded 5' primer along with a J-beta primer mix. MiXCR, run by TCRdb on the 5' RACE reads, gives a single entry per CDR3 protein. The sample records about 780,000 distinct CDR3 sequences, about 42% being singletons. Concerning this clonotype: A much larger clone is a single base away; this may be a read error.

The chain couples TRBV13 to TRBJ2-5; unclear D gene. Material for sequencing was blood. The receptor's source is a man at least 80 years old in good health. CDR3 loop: CASSLKRTTVNEQYF. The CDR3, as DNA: TGTGCCAGCAGCTTGAAGCGAACTACGGTCAATGAGCAGTACTTC.